The 10 T cell receptor beta chains below come from one sample, sequenced in a study of cytomegalovirus exposure and HLA in healthy donors. Use of 60 Vbeta and 13 Jbeta primers characterized the PCR. Sequencing used immunoSEQ multiplex PCR; TCRdb keeps in-frame clones, though not all of them. The sample yields some 180,000 clones, under 85% seen once. The sequenced sample was PBMCs. The receptor source for this set is a woman younger than 35 in good health and CMV-seropositive.

V and J are TRBV14 and TRBJ2-5; D remains unclear. CDR3 length: 12 residues. Germline V lookup: CDR1 SGHDN, CDR2 FVKESK. Trimming removed 6 bases from V and 5 bases from J, with 10 bases in between. CDR3 bases: TGTGCCAGCAGTTCGGGTCGGGAGACCCAGTACTTC. It codes for CASSSGRETQYF. The whole variable domain, filled in from reference TRBV14 and TRBJ2-5, reads EAGVTQFPSHSVIEKGQTVTLRCDPISGHDNLYWYRRVMGKEIKFLLHFVKESKQDESGMPNNRFLAERTGGTYSTLKVQPAELEDSGVYFCASSSGRETQYFGPGTRLLVL.

The chain recombines TRBV9 with TRBJ2-3; possible D gene TRBD2, 6 bases. Trimming removed 0 bases at V and 5 bases at J, with 13 bases between. Germline values: CDR1 SGDLS, CDR2 YYNGEE. The CDR3 spans 15 residues. CDR3 nucleotide sequence: TGTGCCAGCAGCGTAGAAAGTGGTAGCGGAGATACGCAGTATTTT. Protein: CASSVESGSGDTQYF.

On this clone: Other DNA sequences within the sample encode an identical CDR3. This chain joins TRBV5-1 and TRBJ1-2; 7 bases align to TRBD1. CDR1 and CDR2 from the germline V gene are SGHRS and YFSETQ. CDR3 length: 14 residues. Trimming at V came to 0 bases and at J to 3 bases, leaving 2 bases not matched to a gene. Here the CDR3 DNA reads TGCGCCAGCAGCTTGGGGACAGGAGACTATGGCTACACCTTC. Its translation: CASSLGTGDYGYTF.

V and J are TRBV19 and TRBJ1-5, with a weak D call TRBD1 (5 bases). Germline CDR1 and CDR2: LNHDA and SQIVND (reference sequence). Trimming shortened V by 4 bases and J by 2 bases, and 15 bases separated the two germline ends. The CDR3 runs to 16 residues. CDR3 DNA sequence: TGTGCCAGTAGTAATTTACAGGTTGACGGCAATCAGCCCCAGCATTTT. Its translation: CASSNLQVDGNQPQHF.

This rearrangement joins TRBV5-1 to TRBJ2-7; 8 bases are a match to TRBD1. Germline V gene lookup returns CDR1 SGHRS and CDR2 YFSETQ. J gave up 2 bases and V 0 bases, and 4 bases lay outside the gene matches. The CDR3 is 15 residues long. CDR3 coding DNA: TGCGCCAGCAGCTTGGCGGGGACAGGTACCTACGAGCAGTACTTC. Protein: CASSLAGTGTYEQYF.

This clone occurred once. The chain employs TRBV19 and TRBJ1-2; D unresolved. Germline CDR1 reads LNHDA; CDR2 reads SQIVND (reference sequence). CDR3 size: 18 residues. The V and J ends lost 0 bases and 0 bases respectively, with 17 bases between them. The CDR3 DNA reads as TGTGCCAGTAGTATAGACGCGGGCGGATACTCTTCTAACTATGGCTACACCTTC. Residues: CASSIDAGGYSSNYGYTF.

The V and J genes are TRBV4-3 and TRBJ1-2; unclear D gene. Trimming took 0 bases from V and 5 from J, leaving 13 bases between them. From germline, CDR1 is LGHNA and CDR2 YSLEER. The CDR3 is 15 amino acids. The CDR3 loop is CASSQEKSDFYGYTF. DNA of the CDR3: TGCGCCAGCAGCCAAGAGAAATCGGACTTTTATGGCTACACCTTC.

This chain uses TRBV6-6 with TRBJ2-5, with D perhaps matching TRBD1 (6 bases). This CDR3 region has 15 residues. CDR1 is MNHNY and CDR2 is SVGAGI in the germline V gene (reference sequence). V was shortened by 2 bases and J by 5 bases, with 15 bases between the two germline ends. CDR3 bases: TGTGCCAGCAGTTACGTTAGAGGGGGTGCGGAGACCCAGTACTTC. Its protein is CASSYVRGGAETQYF.

This chain links TRBV21-1 with TRBJ2-5; the table's D call TRBD1 went unverified against the DNA. TRBV21-1 is reported as a pseudogene. This CDR3 has 17 amino acids. The CDR3: CASSKAGGQVPQETQYF. In nucleotides, the CDR3 is TGTGCCAGCAGCAAAGCTGGAGGACAGGTCCCGCAAGAGACCCAGTACTTC.

The V gene is TRBV6-4, the J gene TRBJ1-5; TRBD1 aligns across 8 bases. J gave up 8 bases and V 3 bases, and 6 bases lay outside the gene matches. There are 14 residues in the CDR3. Germline CDR1 is MRHNA and CDR2 is SNTAGT. For the CDR3, the DNA is TGTGCCAGCAGTGAAACACAGGGGGTTAAGCCCCAGCATTTT. As protein: CASSETQGVKPQHF.